The present entry profiles one TCR beta chain with its context. Its specificity is unknown. This specimen comes from a study of cytomegalovirus exposure and HLA in healthy donors. Trimming left V 3 bases short and J 3 bases short, with 22 bases between. The CDR3 has 18 amino acids. Germline assignment: CDR1 SGDLS and CDR2 YYNGEE. General study points: Beyond CMV serostatus, there was no information to go on about immune exposure.

PCR used 60 Vbeta primers and 13 Jbeta primers. TCRdb keeps only in-frame clones here, not all; method: immunoSEQ multiplex PCR. Here the sample spans 120,000 or so clones, over 60% being singletons. This clonotype was obtained from a man aged 25-45 years in good health and CMV-seronegative. The V call is TRBV9, the J call TRBJ1-5; tentatively, D is TRBD1 (5 bases). Sequences were obtained from PBMCs. The CDR3 here is CASSALLRGGITNQPQHF. The CDR3 DNA sequence: TGTGCCAGCAGCGCACTCTTAAGGGGCGGTATTACCAATCAGCCCCAGCATTTT. The full variable domain, with the rest looked up from reference TRBV9 and TRBJ1-5, is DSGVTQTPKHLITATGQRVTLRCSPRSGDLSVYWYQQSLDQGLQFLIQYYNGEERAKGNILERFSAQQFPDLHSELNLSSLELGDSALYFCASSALLRGGITNQPQHFGDGTRLSIL.